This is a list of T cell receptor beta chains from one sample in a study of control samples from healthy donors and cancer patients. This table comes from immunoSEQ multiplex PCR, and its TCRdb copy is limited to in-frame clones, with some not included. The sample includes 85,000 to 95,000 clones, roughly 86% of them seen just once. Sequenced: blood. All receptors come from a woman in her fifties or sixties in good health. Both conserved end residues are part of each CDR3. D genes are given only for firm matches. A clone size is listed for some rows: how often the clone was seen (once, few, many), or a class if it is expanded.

CDR3 DNA: TGTGCCAGCTCACCAATTGGTACTCGGCATCCAGGAAACACCATATATTTT
CDR3 protein: CASSPIGTRHPGNTIYF
J gene: TRBJ1-3
D gene: NA
clone size: NA
V gene: TRBV18

CDR3 DNA: TGTGCCACCAGTGACTTCCAGGGGGCGGCTTTCTTT
CDR3 protein: CATSDFQGAAFF
J gene: TRBJ1-1
D gene: TRBD1
clone size: NA
V gene: TRBV24-1

CDR3 DNA: TGTGCCAGCTCATCGACAGGGGGCTTCACAGATACGCAGTATTTT
CDR3 protein: CASSSTGGFTDTQYF
J gene: TRBJ2-3
D gene: TRBD1
clone size: few
V gene: TRBV18

CDR3 DNA: TGCGCCAGCAGTGAGTCCTTTGACGGGGGGGCCATGGATACGCAGTATTTT
CDR3 protein: CASSESFDGGAMDTQYF
J gene: TRBJ2-3
D gene: TRBD2
clone size: NA
V gene: TRBV10-2

CDR3 DNA: TGTGCCAGCTCAGGGTCGGGAACAAATCAGCCCCAGCATTTT
CDR3 protein: CASSGSGTNQPQHF
J gene: TRBJ1-5
D gene: NA
clone size: few
V gene: TRBV18

CDR3 DNA: TGTGCCAGCAGCTTGGGAGTACTAGCGGACACAGATACGCAGTATTTT
CDR3 protein: CASSLGVLADTDTQYF
J gene: TRBJ2-3
D gene: TRBD2
clone size: NA
V gene: TRBV11-1

CDR3 DNA: TGTGCCAGCAGTTTATCTCTCCGGGGCAATTCACCCCTCCACTTT
CDR3 protein: CASSLSLRGNSPLHF
J gene: TRBJ1-6
D gene: NA
clone size: NA
V gene: TRBV28

CDR3 DNA: TGTGCCAGCCCACAGGGGGACTACGAGCAGTACTTC
CDR3 protein: CASPQGDYEQYF
J gene: TRBJ2-7
D gene: NA
clone size: NA
V gene: TRBV21-1

CDR3 DNA: TGTGCCAGCAGCTTGGGAGGGACAGGTCTGGCGCCCCTCCACTTT
CDR3 protein: CASSLGGTGLAPLHF
J gene: TRBJ1-6
D gene: TRBD1
clone size: NA
V gene: TRBV5-4

CDR3 DNA: TGTGCCAACCCGGGACCCAAATATAATTCACCCCTCCACTTT
CDR3 protein: CANPGPKYNSPLHF
J gene: TRBJ1-6
D gene: NA
clone size: NA
V gene: TRBV21-1

CDR3 DNA: TGTGCCAGCAGCCTAGGACAGACGAACACTGAAGCTTTCTTT
CDR3 protein: CASSLGQTNTEAFF
J gene: TRBJ1-1
D gene: NA
clone size: once
V gene: TRBV11-2

CDR3 DNA: TGCAGTGCTAGTATTACAGGGGTTGACACTGAAGCTTTCTTT
CDR3 protein: CSASITGVDTEAFF
J gene: TRBJ1-1
D gene: TRBD1
clone size: NA
V gene: TRBV20-1

CDR3 DNA: TGTGCCAGCAGTCTCTCAGGGGTCAATCAGCCCCAGCATTTT
CDR3 protein: CASSLSGVNQPQHF
J gene: TRBJ1-5
D gene: NA
clone size: NA
V gene: TRBV5-6

CDR3 DNA: TGTGCCAGTAGCCTTGGGACAGCCCTGGGTCAAGATACGCAGTATTTT
CDR3 protein: CASSLGTALGQDTQYF
J gene: TRBJ2-3
D gene: TRBD1
clone size: few
V gene: TRBV19

CDR3 DNA: TGTGCCAGCAGCAATATGGACAGCACAGATACGCAGTATTTT
CDR3 protein: CASSNMDSTDTQYF
J gene: TRBJ2-3
D gene: NA
clone size: once
V gene: TRBV3-1/TRBV3-2

CDR3 DNA: TGCGCCAGCAGCTTAGTTTGGGGCGGAAAACAAGAGACCCAGTACTTC
CDR3 protein: CASSLVWGGKQETQYF
J gene: TRBJ2-5
D gene: NA
clone size: NA
V gene: TRBV5-1

CDR3 DNA: TGTGCCAGCAGCTTGGTCGACGGGAACACCGGGGAGCTGTTTTTT
CDR3 protein: CASSLVDGNTGELFF
J gene: TRBJ2-2
D gene: NA
clone size: NA
V gene: TRBV5-6

CDR3 DNA: TGTGCCAGCAGCCACGGACAGCTGAACACTGAAGCTTTCTTT
CDR3 protein: CASSHGQLNTEAFF
J gene: TRBJ1-1
D gene: NA
clone size: few
V gene: TRBV3-1/TRBV3-2

CDR3 DNA: TGTGCCAGTAGTATCGGTGGGGGGCGAAGAGGGAACACTGAAGCTTTCTTT
CDR3 protein: CASSIGGGRRGNTEAFF
J gene: TRBJ1-1
D gene: NA
clone size: NA
V gene: TRBV19

CDR3 DNA: TGTGCCAGCAGTGAAGCGGGCGGGGCCACTGAAGCTTTCTTT
CDR3 protein: CASSEAGGATEAFF
J gene: TRBJ1-1
D gene: NA
clone size: NA
V gene: TRBV6-1

CDR3 DNA: TGTGCCAGCAGCTTGACAGTTTCTGGAAACACCATATATTTT
CDR3 protein: CASSLTVSGNTIYF
J gene: TRBJ1-3
D gene: NA
clone size: NA
V gene: TRBV5-6

CDR3 DNA: TGTGCCAGCAGTGAAACCCGTAATGAAAAACTGTTTTTT
CDR3 protein: CASSETRNEKLFF
J gene: TRBJ1-4
D gene: NA
clone size: NA
V gene: TRBV2

CDR3 DNA: TGTGCCAGCAGCTTGATGACGGGGAACACTGAAGCTTTCTTT
CDR3 protein: CASSLMTGNTEAFF
J gene: TRBJ1-1
D gene: NA
clone size: NA
V gene: TRBV7-2

CDR3 DNA: TGTGCCAGCAGACAGCGAGTTCAACCCTACGAGCAGTACTTC
CDR3 protein: CASRQRVQPYEQYF
J gene: TRBJ2-7
D gene: NA
clone size: NA
V gene: TRBV27

CDR3 DNA: TGTGCCAGCAGCTTAAAAGAGACCCAGTACTTC
CDR3 protein: CASSLKETQYF
J gene: TRBJ2-5
D gene: NA
clone size: NA
V gene: TRBV7-9

CDR3 DNA: TGTGCCAGCAGCTTGATTGTACCTAACCAAGAGACCCAGTACTTC
CDR3 protein: CASSLIVPNQETQYF
J gene: TRBJ2-5
D gene: NA
clone size: NA
V gene: TRBV5-6

CDR3 DNA: TGCAGCGTTCAAGGTCCTAGCGGGAGATCTACAGATACGCAGTATTTT
CDR3 protein: CSVQGPSGRSTDTQYF
J gene: TRBJ2-3
D gene: TRBD2
clone size: NA
V gene: TRBV29-1

CDR3 DNA: TGTGCCAGCAGTACTACAGGGGGACCGTCAACTAATGAAAAACTGTTTTTT
CDR3 protein: CASSTTGGPSTNEKLFF
J gene: TRBJ1-4
D gene: TRBD1
clone size: NA
V gene: TRBV14

CDR3 DNA: TGTGCCAGCTCACCACCGGCCCGCCTTCCCTCAGATACGCAGTATTTT
CDR3 protein: CASSPPARLPSDTQYF
J gene: TRBJ2-3
D gene: NA
clone size: NA
V gene: TRBV18

CDR3 DNA: TGTGCCAGCAGTGAATCTAGCGGGGGGTCTACGCAGTATTTT
CDR3 protein: CASSESSGGSTQYF
J gene: TRBJ2-3
D gene: TRBD2
clone size: NA
V gene: TRBV6-4

CDR3 DNA: TGTGCCAGTAGTATAGATCCTGGGAGCTCCTACGAGCAGTACTTC
CDR3 protein: CASSIDPGSSYEQYF
J gene: TRBJ2-7
D gene: NA
clone size: NA
V gene: TRBV19

CDR3 DNA: TGCAGTGCCCCCTCGAGGGCTGAAGCTTTCTTT
CDR3 protein: CSAPSRAEAFF
J gene: TRBJ1-1
D gene: NA
clone size: once
V gene: TRBV20-1

CDR3 DNA: TGCGCCAGCAGCTTGGGACAGGGGCCCTACACAGATACGCAGTATTTT
CDR3 protein: CASSLGQGPYTDTQYF
J gene: TRBJ2-3
D gene: TRBD1
clone size: NA
V gene: TRBV5-1

CDR3 DNA: TGTGCCACCAGCAGAGTCCCAGTCTCCCTCGGCGGCTACACCTTC
CDR3 protein: CATSRVPVSLGGYTF
J gene: TRBJ1-2
D gene: NA
clone size: NA
V gene: TRBV15

CDR3 DNA: TGTGCCAGCAGCTTAGTTCTCCAAGGCACTGAAGCTTTCTTT
CDR3 protein: CASSLVLQGTEAFF
J gene: TRBJ1-1
D gene: NA
clone size: NA
V gene: TRBV7-9

CDR3 DNA: TGTGCCACCAGTGATGGGACACGCTACGAGCAGTACTTC
CDR3 protein: CATSDGTRYEQYF
J gene: TRBJ2-7
D gene: NA
clone size: NA
V gene: TRBV24-1

CDR3 DNA: TGTGCCAGCAGCTTGGTCGGCGGATATACAGATACGCAGTATTTT
CDR3 protein: CASSLVGGYTDTQYF
J gene: TRBJ2-3
D gene: NA
clone size: NA
V gene: TRBV5-4

CDR3 DNA: TGTGCCAGCAGCTTGGTCAGGGCCTATGGCTACACCTTC
CDR3 protein: CASSLVRAYGYTF
J gene: TRBJ1-2
D gene: NA
clone size: once
V gene: TRBV5-8

CDR3 DNA: TGTGCCAGCAGCTTACCGAATCGGACCGTTTCCTACGAGCAGTACTTC
CDR3 protein: CASSLPNRTVSYEQYF
J gene: TRBJ2-7
D gene: NA
clone size: NA
V gene: TRBV7-8

CDR3 DNA: TGTGCCAGCAGCCTTATGGCGGACACTGAAGCTTTCTTT
CDR3 protein: CASSLMADTEAFF
J gene: TRBJ1-1
D gene: NA
clone size: NA
V gene: TRBV14

CDR3 DNA: TGTGCCACCAGCAGAGCTCCCACCGGGGTTGGAAACACCATATATTTT
CDR3 protein: CATSRAPTGVGNTIYF
J gene: TRBJ1-3
D gene: NA
clone size: NA
V gene: TRBV15

CDR3 DNA: TGTGCCAGCAGTCGACCGGGACTCAATAATGAAAAACTGTTTTTT
CDR3 protein: CASSRPGLNNEKLFF
J gene: TRBJ1-4
D gene: NA
clone size: NA
V gene: TRBV6-2/TRBV6-3